This T cell receptor beta chain was recorded in a study of blood T cell repertoires in COVID-19. Study context: Sites in the United States, Italy and Spain provided acute and convalescent COVID-19 samples. PBMCs, B-cell-depleted T cells, or T cells were the source of the cDNA or gDNA that made up the material.

In the source study's methods: Amplified reference gene primers provided the basis for estimating nucleated cell counts. Sequencing was performed with immunoSEQ multiplex PCR; in TCRdb, only in-frame clones are kept and a portion is missing. That table furnishes V, J and clone size, whereas the DNA furnished D and trimming. The sample has tens of thousands of clones; around nine tenths are singletons. V lost 4 bases to trimming and J lost 2 bases; unmatched junction nucleotides: 0. CDR1 is GTSNPN, CDR2 SVGIG, per germline (reference sequence). CDR3 size: 12 residues. Sequenced input: peripheral blood. The source is a man aged 50 to 59 with acute or convalescent COVID-19. The chain has TRBV30 and TRBJ1-2, with 8 bases fitting TRBD1. Here the CDR3 reads CAWTGGNYGYTF. Written as DNA, the CDR3 is TGTGCCTGGACAGGGGGCAACTATGGCTACACCTTC.